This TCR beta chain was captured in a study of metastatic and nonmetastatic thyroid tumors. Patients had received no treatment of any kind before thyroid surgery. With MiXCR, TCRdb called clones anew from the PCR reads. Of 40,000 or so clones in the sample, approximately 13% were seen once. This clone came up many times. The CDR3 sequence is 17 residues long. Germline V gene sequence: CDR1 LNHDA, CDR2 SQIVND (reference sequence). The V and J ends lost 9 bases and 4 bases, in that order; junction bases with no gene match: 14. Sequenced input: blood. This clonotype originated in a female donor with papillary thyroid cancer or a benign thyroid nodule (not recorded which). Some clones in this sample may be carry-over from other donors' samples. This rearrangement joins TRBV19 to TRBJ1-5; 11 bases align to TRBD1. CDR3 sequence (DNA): TGTGCCAGCACCAACGGACAGGGGGCCTTATTTAATCAGCCCCAGCATTTT. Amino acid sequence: CASTNGQGALFNQPQHF.